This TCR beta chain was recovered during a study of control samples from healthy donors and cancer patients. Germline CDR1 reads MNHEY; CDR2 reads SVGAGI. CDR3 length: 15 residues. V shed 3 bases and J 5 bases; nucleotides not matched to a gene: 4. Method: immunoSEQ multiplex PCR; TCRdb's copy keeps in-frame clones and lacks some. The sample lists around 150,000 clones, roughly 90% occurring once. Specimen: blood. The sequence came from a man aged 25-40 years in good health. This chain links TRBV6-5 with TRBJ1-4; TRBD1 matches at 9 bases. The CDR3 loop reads CASSYGQGYNEKLFF. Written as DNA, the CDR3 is TGTGCCAGCAGTTATGGACAGGGGTACAATGAAAAACTGTTTTTT.